This T cell receptor (beta chain) stems from a study of cytomegalovirus exposure and HLA in healthy donors. Both 60 Vbeta primers and 13 Jbeta primers went into the PCR. The protocol was immunoSEQ multiplex PCR, while the TCRdb copy is restricted to in-frame clones and leaves out a portion. Of roughly 150,000 clones in the sample, around three quarters were seen once. Though nominally healthy at sampling, donors likely had unrecorded immune exposures. Findings of the study overall: In a later analysis, CMV-associated beta chains were mostly HLA-associated, it appeared. Among TCR sequences, most were rare, though some public TCRs appeared in many donors.

Looked up from germline, CDR1 is GTSNPN and CDR2 is SVGIG (reference sequence). V lost 0 bases and J 8 bases, leaving 17 bases between the germline ends. The CDR3 is 14 amino acids. In the case of this clone: Its antigen is unknown.

The material sequenced was PBMCs. The chain carries TRBV30 and TRBJ2-7; TRBD1 might be the D (5 bases). The receptor's source is a man aged 25-45 years in good health. The CDR3 reads CAWSVRSYRGKQYF. The CDR3 bases are TGTGCCTGGAGTGTACGGAGCTATAGGGGAAAGCAGTACTTC. Looking up the rest from reference TRBV30 and TRBJ2-7 gives the full variable domain: SQTIHQWPATLVQPVGSPLSLECTVEGTSNPNLYWYRQAAGRGLQLLFYSVGIGQISSEVPQNLSASRPQDRQFILSSKKLLLSDSGFYLCAWSVRSYRGKQYFGPGTRLTVT.